This TCR beta chain was documented in a study of CD8 T cells in Susac syndrome (dated by TCRdb to the late 2010s). Regarding the research as a whole: Whether CD8+ T cell activation and differentiation in Susac syndrome was antigen driven was tested using repertoire sequencing. The clonality of the CD8+ T cell repertoire was compared across approximately 11 healthy donors, about 14 Susac syndrome patients and under 19 multiple sclerosis patients. Broader findings and caveats from the paper: The number of individuals in the TCR sequencing and HLA analysis was recognized as being relatively small.

This clonotype was seen once. Its antigen remains unidentified. No per-base quality is available; no much larger clone lies one base away. One read gives only weak evidence. Peripheral blood CD8+ and CD4+ T cells from healthy donors, Susac syndrome patients and multiple sclerosis patients were profiled by high-throughput TCR beta sequencing. Treatment-naive patients with stable or active relapsing-remitting disease fulfilling revised McDonald criteria were used as multiple sclerosis controls. Bulk CD8+ and CD4+ T cells were purified magnetically by negative isolation, whereas CD8+ TEMRA cells were enriched by FACS. Blood was collected in EDTA tubes and processed within 24 hours, with PBMCs isolated through density gradient centrifugation. PBMCs intended for TCR sequencing were frozen in liquid nitrogen and were later thawed in a 37 degrees C water bath. Purity of sorted or isolated CD4+, CD8+ and CD8+ TEMRA cells was at least 90%.

RNA was extracted using the RNeasy kit, and about 0.5 to 1 ug of the RNA was reverse transcribed with random hexamers. The immunoSEQ multiplex PCR assay, which covers 54 Vbeta and 13 Jbeta segments, was used to amplify TCR beta CDR3 regions. PCR amplification bias was corrected using a synthetic template baseline for primer optimization and computational correction. Turning to the authors' computational methods: Only productive sequences were kept, with reads annotated to V, D and J genes according to IMGT and analyzed in immunoSEQ Analyzer. Clonality was computed as one minus Shannon entropy normalized by log2 of the number of productive unique sequences. Public and private clones were assessed among the 100 most prevalent clones of each patient and control. Clones were defined as Susac-specific if absent from the healthy and MS cohorts, from 1052 published viral clones and from other ImmuneACCESS disease sequences. Through fastp at Q25 and MiXCR, TCRdb rebuilt clones from the public reads, retaining in-frame beta chains. Rows with one shared CDR3 protein collapse into an entry with the most common genes and DNA. TCRdb assigned the V and J calls; the authors' analysis was not used. This sample holds 250,000 to 300,000 distinct CDR3 sequences; 85% were observed only once. The leading ten clones occupy about 0.11% of the sample.

The CDR3, cysteine through phenylalanine, is 16 amino acids long. Kept here is only the CDR3 DNA, which spans 48 bases and is read in frame from base 1. The junction shows trimming of 3 bases on V and 1 base on J, plus 12 bases between the germline ends. CDR1 and CDR2 are read off the germline V gene (reference sequence) as LNHDA and SQIVND. The sample was CD8+ T cells from PBMCs. The clonotype comes from a human donor with multiple sclerosis. The chain is assembled from TRBV19 and TRBJ2-2; TRBD2 is perhaps the D gene, given 5 matching bases. For the CDR3, the sequence is CASSIRGTVNTGELFF. The base sequence is TGTGCCAGTAGTATTCGGGGAACAGTGAACACCGGGGAGCTGTTTTTT. The full variable domain, completed from the reference TRBV19 and TRBJ2-2 proteins outside the CDR3, reads DGGITQSPKYLFRKEGQNVTLSCEQNLNHDAMYWYRQDPGQGLRLIYYSQIVNDFQKGDIAEGYSVSREKKESFPLTVTSAQKNPTAFYLCASSIRGTVNTGELFFGEGSRLTVL.